This TCR beta chain was retrieved from a study of T-cell reconstitution after alpha-beta-depleted transplantation in children. The germline V and J ends were trimmed by 2 bases and 5 bases, with 12 bases remaining between them. The CDR3 is 14 amino acids. Germline loops: CDR1 SGHAT, CDR2 FQDESV (reference sequence). Unique molecular identifiers were incorporated when the TCRbeta library was constructed. TCRdb re-analysed the PCR reads in MiXCR, keeping a single row per CDR3 protein. The repertoire holds a few hundred thousand distinct CDR3 sequences, 9.7% seen once, with approximately 5% in the top ten. This clonotype was found many times.

The sequences come from PBMCs from the stem cell graft donor, collected from the stem cell graft. The sequence derives from a human donor who donated a stem cell graft to a child with SCID. The chain uses TRBV11-1 and TRBJ2-5; D may match TRBD1 or TRBD2 (6 bases each). The CDR3 DNA sequence: TGTGCCAGCAGCTTATGGCAGGGGAGGGAGACCCAGTACTTC. It specifies CASSLWQGRETQYF.